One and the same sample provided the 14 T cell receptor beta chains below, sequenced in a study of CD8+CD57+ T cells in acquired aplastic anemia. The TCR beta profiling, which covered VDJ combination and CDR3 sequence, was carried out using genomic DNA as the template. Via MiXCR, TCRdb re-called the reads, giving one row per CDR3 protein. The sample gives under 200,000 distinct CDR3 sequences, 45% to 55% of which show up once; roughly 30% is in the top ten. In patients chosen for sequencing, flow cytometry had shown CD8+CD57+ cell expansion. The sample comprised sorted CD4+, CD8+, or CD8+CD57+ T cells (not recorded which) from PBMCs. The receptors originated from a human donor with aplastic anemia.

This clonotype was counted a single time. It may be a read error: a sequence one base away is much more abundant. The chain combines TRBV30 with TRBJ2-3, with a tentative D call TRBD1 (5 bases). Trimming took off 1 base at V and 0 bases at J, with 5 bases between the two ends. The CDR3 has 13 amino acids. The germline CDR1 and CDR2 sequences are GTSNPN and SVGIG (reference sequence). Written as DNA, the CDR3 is TGTGCCTGGAGTGGACAGAGCACAGATACGCAGTATTTT. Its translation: CAWSGQSTDTQYF.

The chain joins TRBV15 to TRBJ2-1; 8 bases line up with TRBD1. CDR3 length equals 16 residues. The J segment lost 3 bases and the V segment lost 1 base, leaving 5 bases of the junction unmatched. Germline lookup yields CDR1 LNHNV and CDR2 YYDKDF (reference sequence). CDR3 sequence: CATSRVSGGGYNEQFF. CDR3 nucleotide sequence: TGTGCCACCAGCAGAGTTTCAGGGGGCGGCTACAATGAGCAGTTCTTC. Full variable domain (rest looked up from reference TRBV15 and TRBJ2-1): DAMVIQNPRYQVTQFGKPVTLSCSQTLNHNVMYWYQQKSSQAPKLLFHYYDKDFNNEADTPDNFQSRRPNTSFCFLDIRSPGLGDTAMYLCATSRVSGGGYNEQFFGPGTRLTVL.

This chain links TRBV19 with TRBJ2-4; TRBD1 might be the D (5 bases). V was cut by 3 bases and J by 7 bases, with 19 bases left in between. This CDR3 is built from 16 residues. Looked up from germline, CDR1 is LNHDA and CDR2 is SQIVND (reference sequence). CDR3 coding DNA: TGTGCCAGTAGTATTAGGGCGGACACAGCTGGCAACATTCAGTACTTC. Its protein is CASSIRADTAGNIQYF.

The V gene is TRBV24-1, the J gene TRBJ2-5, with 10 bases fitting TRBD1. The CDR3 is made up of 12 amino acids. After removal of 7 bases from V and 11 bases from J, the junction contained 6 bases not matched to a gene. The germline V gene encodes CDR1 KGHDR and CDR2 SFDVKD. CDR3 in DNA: TGTGCCACCAGCCGCGGGACAGGGGTGCAGTACTTC. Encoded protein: CATSRGTGVQYF.

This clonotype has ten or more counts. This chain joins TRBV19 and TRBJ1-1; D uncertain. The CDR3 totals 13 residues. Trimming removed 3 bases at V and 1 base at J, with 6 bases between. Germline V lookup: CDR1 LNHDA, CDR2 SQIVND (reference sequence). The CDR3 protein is CASSMSSNTEAFF. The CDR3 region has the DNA TGTGCCAGTAGTATGAGTTCGAACACTGAAGCTTTCTTT.

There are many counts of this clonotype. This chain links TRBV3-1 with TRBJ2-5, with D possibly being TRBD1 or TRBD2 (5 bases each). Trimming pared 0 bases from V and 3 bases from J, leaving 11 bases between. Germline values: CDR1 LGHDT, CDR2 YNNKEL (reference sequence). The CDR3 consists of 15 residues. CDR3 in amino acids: CASSQEGLAEETQYF. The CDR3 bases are TGTGCCAGCAGCCAAGAGGGGCTAGCCGAAGAGACCCAGTACTTC.

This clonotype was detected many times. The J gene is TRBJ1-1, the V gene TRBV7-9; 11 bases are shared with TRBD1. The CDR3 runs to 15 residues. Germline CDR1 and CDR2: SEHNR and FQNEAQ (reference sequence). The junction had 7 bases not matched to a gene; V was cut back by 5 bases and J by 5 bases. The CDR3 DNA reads TGTGCCAGCAGCCAGGACAGGGGGCGATATACTGAAGCTTTCTTT. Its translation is CASSQDRGRYTEAFF.

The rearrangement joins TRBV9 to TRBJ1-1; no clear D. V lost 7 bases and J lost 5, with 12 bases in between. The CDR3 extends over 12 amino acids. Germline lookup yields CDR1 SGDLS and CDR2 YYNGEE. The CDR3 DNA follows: TGTGCCAGCGGCCCAAGTGGGACTGAAGCTTTCTTT. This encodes CASGPSGTEAFF.

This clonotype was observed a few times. This chain's CDR3 is CASSSGQNNEQFF. CDR3 in DNA: TGTGCCAGCAGCTCGGGACAGAACAATGAGCAGTTCTTC. The chain combines TRBV7-2 with TRBJ2-1; 7 bases match TRBD1. V shed 4 bases and J 5 bases; nucleotides not matched to a gene: 2. CDR1 is SGHTA, CDR2 FQGNSA, per germline. The CDR3 is 13 residues long.

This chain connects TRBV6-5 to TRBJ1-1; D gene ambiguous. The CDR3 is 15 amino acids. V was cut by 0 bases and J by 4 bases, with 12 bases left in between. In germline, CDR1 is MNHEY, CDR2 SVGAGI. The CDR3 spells CASSYSIVGGTEAFF. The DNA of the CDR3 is TGTGCCAGCAGTTACTCGATAGTTGGTGGCACTGAAGCTTTCTTT.

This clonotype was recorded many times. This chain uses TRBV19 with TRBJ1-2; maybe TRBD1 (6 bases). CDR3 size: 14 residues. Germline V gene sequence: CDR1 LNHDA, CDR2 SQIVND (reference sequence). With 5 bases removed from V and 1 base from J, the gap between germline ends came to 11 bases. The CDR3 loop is CASSATGINYGYTF. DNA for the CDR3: TGTGCCAGTAGTGCTACAGGGATTAACTATGGCTACACCTTC.

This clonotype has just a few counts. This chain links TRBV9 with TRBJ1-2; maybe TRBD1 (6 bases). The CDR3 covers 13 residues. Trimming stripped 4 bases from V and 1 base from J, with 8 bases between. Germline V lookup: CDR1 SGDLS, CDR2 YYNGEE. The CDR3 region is CASSKQGNYGYTF. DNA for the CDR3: TGTGCCAGCAGCAAACAGGGTAACTATGGCTACACCTTC.

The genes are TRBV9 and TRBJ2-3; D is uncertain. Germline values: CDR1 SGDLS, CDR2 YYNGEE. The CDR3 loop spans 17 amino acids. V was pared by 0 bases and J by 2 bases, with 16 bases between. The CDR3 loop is CASSVDMATRSTDTQYF. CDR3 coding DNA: TGTGCCAGCAGCGTAGATATGGCTACTCGGTCCACAGATACGCAGTATTTT.

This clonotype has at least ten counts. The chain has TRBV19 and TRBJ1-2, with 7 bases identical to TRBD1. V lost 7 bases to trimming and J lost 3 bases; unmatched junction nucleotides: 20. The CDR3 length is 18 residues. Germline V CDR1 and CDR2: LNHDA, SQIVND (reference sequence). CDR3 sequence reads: CASMNHRDRGYYDYGYTF. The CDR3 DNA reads TGTGCCAGTATGAACCACCGGGACAGAGGTTACTATGACTATGGCTACACCTTC.